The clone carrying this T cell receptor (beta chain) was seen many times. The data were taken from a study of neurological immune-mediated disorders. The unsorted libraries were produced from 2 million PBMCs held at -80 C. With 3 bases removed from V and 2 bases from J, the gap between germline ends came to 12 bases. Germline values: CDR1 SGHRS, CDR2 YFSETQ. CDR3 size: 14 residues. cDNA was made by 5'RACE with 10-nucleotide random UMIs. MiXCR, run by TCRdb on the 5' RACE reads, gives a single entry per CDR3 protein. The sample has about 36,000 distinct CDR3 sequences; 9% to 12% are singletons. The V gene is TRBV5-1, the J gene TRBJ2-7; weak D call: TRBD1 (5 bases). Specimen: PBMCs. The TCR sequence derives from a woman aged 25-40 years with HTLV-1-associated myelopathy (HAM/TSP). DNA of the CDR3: TGCGCCAGCAGCTCGCCAGGGATCCCCTACGAGCAGTACTTC. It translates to CASSSPGIPYEQYF.